Presented here are 2 T cell receptor beta chains from one specimen sequenced in a study of T cells in Graves' hyperthyroidism and ophthalmopathy. The CDR3 regions of TCR beta were amplified from RNA transcripts. The primer set for the first-round RT-PCR of the TCR CDR3 was HTBI. TCRdb redid the calling of the multiplex PCR reads with MiXCR, one entry per CDR3 protein. Of 550,000 to 800,000 distinct CDR3 sequences listed, about a sixth are singletons. Sample: blood. Receptor source: a man aged 18 to 30 with Graves' hyperthyroidism.

This clonotype was seen many times. The chain has TRBV27 and TRBJ2-1; D remains ambiguous. The CDR3 length is 13 residues. V shed 8 bases and J shed 8 bases, with 16 bases lying between them. The germline gives CDR1 MNHEY, CDR2 SMNVEV (reference sequence). This chain's CDR3 is CASGSLIVDEQFF. The CDR3 DNA reads TGTGCCAGCGGCAGTTTAATAGTTGATGAGCAGTTCTTC.

This clonotype appeared a few times. The gene calls are TRBV5-4 and TRBJ2-1; 9 positions agree with TRBD2. Germline V gives CDR1 SGHNT, CDR2 YYREEE (reference sequence). The CDR3 consists of 15 residues. The trim removed 3 bases at V and 5 bases at J, leaving 6 bases unmatched. CDR3 in amino acids: CASSYRASGNNEQFF. Written as DNA, the CDR3 is TGTGCCAGCAGCTATCGGGCTAGCGGGAACAATGAGCAGTTCTTC.